These T cell receptor beta chains were read from a single sample in a study of blood T cell repertoires in COVID-19. The assay was immunoSEQ multiplex PCR, and TCRdb's table has in-frame clones only and misses some. The sample consists of some 200,000 clones, about 87% of them appearing once. The sample consisted of PBMCs or T cells enriched from blood (not recorded which). The origin of the receptors is a woman aged 25 to 39 who had recovered from COVID-19. Each CDR3 is given without its conserved first and last residue.

v_gene	CDR3aa
TRBV21-1	ASSKALGDRIFATNEKLF
TRBV4-1	ASSHAQAPAYEQY
TRBV13	ASSILQANQETQY
TRBV29-1	SARTGTGYEQY
TRBV12-3/TRBV12-4	ASSDRFDEQF
TRBV11-2	ASSLGALGGNTEAF
TRBV20-1	SARQTDGYT
TRBV14	ASSQDIGVPGAF
TRBV3-1/TRBV3-2	ASSQDMGRYTEAF
TRBV6-5	ASSPYGDTEAF
TRBV5-8	ASLRTGINQPQH
TRBV4-3	ASSQDWTGDTEAF
TRBV12-3/TRBV12-4	ASRRQNTEAF
TRBV19	ASSVTGGLNTEAF
TRBV10-1	ASTEGLAGVYNEQF
TRBV7-6	ASSLVPGQGAGAF
TRBV7-9	ASSLQGYEQY
TRBV6-2/TRBV6-3	ASSFPSGGAYNEQF